A selection of T cell receptor beta chains follows, all from one sample in a study of blood T cell repertoires in COVID-19. The repertoire was sequenced with immunoSEQ multiplex PCR; TCRdb's copy has only in-frame clones and lacks some. Here the sample spans 310,000 or so clones, roughly 90% being singletons. Sequenced input: PBMCs or T cells enriched from blood (not recorded which). The receptors here all came from a young woman who had recovered from COVID-19. Each CDR3 is given with its conserved first and last residue. Each record gives: clone size, D gene, J gene, V gene, CDR3 protein, CDR3 DNA. D genes are given only for firm matches. Some rows mark clone size as missing; the rest say once, few, many or name a class of expanded clone.

clone size: .; D gene: TRBD1; J gene: TRBJ2-7; V gene: TRBV6-2/TRBV6-3; CDR3 protein: CASSYWDRVSYEQYF; CDR3 DNA: TGTGCCAGCAGTTACTGGGACAGGGTCTCCTACGAGCAGTACTTC
clone size: .; D gene: .; J gene: TRBJ1-4; V gene: TRBV6-2/TRBV6-3; CDR3 protein: CASSYGGSNEKLFF; CDR3 DNA: TGTGCCAGCAGTTACGGAGGGTCAAATGAAAAACTGTTTTTT
clone size: .; D gene: .; J gene: TRBJ1-1; V gene: TRBV6-5; CDR3 protein: CASSSPGDRSTEAFF; CDR3 DNA: TGTGCCAGCAGTTCCCCAGGGGATAGGAGCACTGAAGCTTTCTTT
clone size: .; D gene: TRBD1; J gene: TRBJ2-7; V gene: TRBV4-3; CDR3 protein: CASSPIEGTGAYEQYF; CDR3 DNA: TGCGCCAGCAGCCCCATAGAAGGGACAGGGGCCTACGAGCAGTACTTC
clone size: few; D gene: .; J gene: TRBJ1-2; V gene: TRBV4-2; CDR3 protein: CASSQDWSENGYTF; CDR3 DNA: TGTGCCAGCAGCCAAGATTGGTCGGAGAATGGCTACACCTTC
clone size: .; D gene: .; J gene: TRBJ2-7; V gene: TRBV4-3; CDR3 protein: CASSQDLLREFRNEQYF; CDR3 DNA: TGCGCCAGCAGCCAAGATCTCCTTCGGGAGTTTCGGAACGAGCAGTACTTC
clone size: .; D gene: TRBD1; J gene: TRBJ1-4; V gene: TRBV28; CDR3 protein: CASRGRDRGEKLFF; CDR3 DNA: TGTGCCAGCAGGGGCCGGGACAGGGGGGAAAAACTGTTTTTT
clone size: .; D gene: TRBD2; J gene: TRBJ2-1; V gene: TRBV29-1; CDR3 protein: CSVEGPVGLAEFSYNEQFF; CDR3 DNA: TGCAGCGTTGAAGGCCCGGTGGGACTAGCGGAGTTCTCCTACAATGAGCAGTTCTTC
clone size: .; D gene: TRBD2; J gene: TRBJ2-1; V gene: TRBV15; CDR3 protein: CATSSKRGARSNEQFF; CDR3 DNA: TGTGCCACCAGCAGTAAGCGGGGGGCCCGCTCTAATGAGCAGTTCTTC
clone size: .; D gene: .; J gene: TRBJ1-1; V gene: TRBV5-1; CDR3 protein: CASSLAGGNTEAFF; CDR3 DNA: TGCGCCAGCAGCTTGGCGGGTGGGAACACTGAAGCTTTCTTT
clone size: .; D gene: .; J gene: TRBJ2-7; V gene: TRBV12-3/TRBV12-4; CDR3 protein: CASSGGLPYEQYF; CDR3 DNA: TGTGCCAGCAGCGGAGGGCTCCCATACGAGCAGTACTTC
clone size: .; D gene: .; J gene: TRBJ2-3; V gene: TRBV11-3; CDR3 protein: CASSLVGGSDTQYF; CDR3 DNA: TGTGCCAGCAGCTTAGTAGGAGGGTCAGATACGCAGTATTTT
clone size: .; D gene: TRBD1; J gene: TRBJ1-3; V gene: TRBV4-3; CDR3 protein: CASSQGTGGYGNTIYF; CDR3 DNA: TGCGCCAGCAGCCAGGGGACAGGGGGTTATGGAAACACCATATATTTT
clone size: .; D gene: TRBD2; J gene: TRBJ2-5; V gene: TRBV9; CDR3 protein: CASSVDPSGQETQYF; CDR3 DNA: TGTGCCAGCAGCGTAGATCCTAGCGGGCAAGAGACCCAGTACTTC
clone size: .; D gene: .; J gene: TRBJ1-5; V gene: TRBV4-2; CDR3 protein: CASSQEFRSNQPQHF; CDR3 DNA: TGTGCCAGCAGCCAAGAGTTCCGTAGCAATCAGCCCCAGCATTTT
clone size: .; D gene: .; J gene: TRBJ2-1; V gene: TRBV6-5; CDR3 protein: CASRRIGGSEQFF; CDR3 DNA: TGTGCCAGCAGGAGAATAGGGGGAAGTGAGCAGTTCTTC
clone size: .; D gene: TRBD2; J gene: TRBJ2-3; V gene: TRBV4-2; CDR3 protein: CASSQLAGGLPGDTQYF; CDR3 DNA: TGTGCCAGCAGCCAATTAGCGGGGGGGCTCCCCGGAGATACGCAGTATTTT
clone size: .; D gene: TRBD2; J gene: TRBJ2-1; V gene: TRBV6-2/TRBV6-3; CDR3 protein: CASSYSNPLAGVDNEQFF; CDR3 DNA: TGTGCCAGCAGTTACTCGAACCCACTAGCGGGAGTAGACAATGAGCAGTTCTTC
clone size: .; D gene: .; J gene: TRBJ2-3; V gene: TRBV7-6; CDR3 protein: CASSLAAGSVADTQYF; CDR3 DNA: TGTGCCAGCAGCTTAGCCGCGGGATCGGTTGCAGATACGCAGTATTTT
clone size: .; D gene: TRBD1; J gene: TRBJ1-2; V gene: TRBV20-1; CDR3 protein: CTPGRGPGYTF; CDR3 DNA: TGCACCCCCGGCAGGGGGCCTGGCTACACCTTC
clone size: .; D gene: .; J gene: TRBJ1-2; V gene: TRBV5-4; CDR3 protein: CASSLDSRSPYTF; CDR3 DNA: TGTGCCAGCAGCTTGGACAGCCGATCTCCCTACACCTTC